These 27 T cell receptor beta chains were all obtained from the same sample, sequenced in a study of T cells in Graves' hyperthyroidism and ophthalmopathy. Amplified TCR beta CDR3 regions derived from RNA transcripts. In the first-round RT-PCR of the TCR CDR3, the HTBI primer set was used. MiXCR was run by TCRdb on the multiplex PCR reads, yielding one entry per CDR3 protein. The table has approximately 360,000 distinct CDR3 sequences, roughly 25% seen once. The sample comprised blood. The source of these receptors is a man aged 45-60 years with Graves' hyperthyroidism.

This clonotype was counted between two and nine times. V gene TRBV5-1 combines with J gene TRBJ1-1; no clear D gene. The germline V and J ends were trimmed by 1 base and 4 bases, with 11 bases remaining between them. CDR1 is SGHRS and CDR2 is YFSETQ in the germline V gene. This CDR3 comprises 14 residues. The chain's CDR3 is CASSLREGGTEAFF. The CDR3, as DNA: TGCGCCAGCAGCTTGCGCGAGGGAGGCACTGAAGCTTTCTTT.

There are a few counts of this clonotype. This chain uses TRBV20-1 with TRBJ2-3; TRBD2 matches at 7 bases. The CDR3 loop spans 15 amino acids. The V segment lost 1 base and the J segment 0 bases; nucleotides outside the gene matches: 4. Germline CDR1 and CDR2: DFQATT and SNEGSKA (reference sequence). The CDR3 coding sequence is TGCAGTGCTAGAGTTGGGCGGGGGAGCACAGATACGCAGTATTTT. It is translated as CSARVGRGSTDTQYF.

This clonotype was detected ten times or more. The rearrangement uses TRBV11-3 and TRBJ2-1; D is unclear. Germline V gene sequence: CDR1 SGHNT, CDR2 YENEEA. V was cut by 4 bases and J by 7 bases, with 20 bases left in between. This CDR3 has 16 amino acids. This chain's CDR3 is CASSSKIARLLNEQFF. The DNA of the CDR3 is TGTGCCAGCAGCTCAAAGATAGCTAGACTGTTAAATGAGCAGTTCTTC.

The chain carries TRBV11-3 and TRBJ1-2; possibly TRBD1 for D (5 bases). V gave up 3 bases and J gave up 2 bases, with 10 bases separating them. Germline CDR1 SGHNT, CDR2 YENEEA. The CDR3 is 14 residues long. Here the CDR3 reads CASSFRGANYGYTF. In DNA, the CDR3 is TGTGCCAGCAGCTTTAGGGGCGCGAACTATGGCTACACCTTC.

In regard to this clonotype: A much larger clone lies a single base off, so this may be a read error. CDR3 residues: CASSYSRPAGYYEQYF. The CDR3 bases are TGTGCCAGCAGTTACTCGAGACCAGCTGGGTACTACGAGCAGTACTTC. This rearrangement joins TRBV6-2 or TRBV6-3 to TRBJ2-7; D ambiguous. The V gene's germline CDR1 is MNHEY and CDR2 SVGEGT. This CDR3 is 16 amino acids long. The germline V and J ends were trimmed by 0 bases and 3 bases, with 15 bases remaining between them.

The rearrangement joins TRBV27 to TRBJ2-7; 10 bases fit TRBD2. CDR1 MNHEY and CDR2 SMNVEV come from the germline V gene (reference sequence). With V trimmed by 6 bases and J by 3 bases, 8 bases remained unmatched. This CDR3 is built from 15 residues. The CDR3 spells CASRRLAGHNYEQYF. CDR3 DNA sequence: TGTGCCAGCAGAAGACTAGCGGGCCATAACTACGAGCAGTACTTC.

There are a few counts of this clonotype. One end of the junction is discordant with germline, which a read error may explain. The chain couples TRBV2 to TRBJ2-5, with 9 bases identical to TRBD2. The CDR3 totals 14 residues. The germline V gene encodes CDR1 SNHLY and CDR2 FYNNEI. The CDR3 DNA sequence: TGTGCCAGCCTTCCGACTAGCGGCCCCTCTGGGGCGCACTTC. It codes for CASLPTSGPSGAHF.

This clonotype occurred a few times. CDR3 in amino acids: CASSVISGTYNEQFF. In DNA, the CDR3 is TGTGCCAGCAGCGTAATTAGCGGGACTTACAATGAGCAGTTCTTC. The chain links TRBV9 to TRBJ2-1, with 8 bases matching TRBD2. Germline V CDR1 and CDR2: SGDLS, YYNGEE. With V trimmed by 1 base and J by 4 bases, 4 bases remained unmatched. This CDR3 comprises 15 residues.

V and J are TRBV7-2 and TRBJ1-1; the D is unclear. V was trimmed by 4 bases and J by 8 bases, leaving 17 bases between them. This CDR3 comprises 14 residues. The germline V gene encodes CDR1 SGHTA and CDR2 FQGNSA. CDR3 bases: TGTGCCAGCAGCTCAAACCGGGCTAACCTAGAAGCTTTCTTT. Amino acids: CASSSNRANLEAFF.

The chain employs TRBV20-1 and TRBJ2-2; the D is unclear. CDR1 is DFQATT, CDR2 SNEGSKA, per germline (reference sequence). V gave up 0 bases and J gave up 2 bases, with 10 bases separating them. The length of the CDR3 is 15 residues. The CDR3 region is CSARDVTTNTGELFF. Here the CDR3 DNA reads TGCAGTGCTAGAGATGTGACCACTAACACCGGGGAGCTGTTTTTT.

This clonotype was counted a few times. J is TRBJ2-3 and V is TRBV12-3 or TRBV12-4; D ambiguous. This CDR3 contains 12 residues. With 6 bases removed from V and 4 bases from J, the gap between germline ends came to 8 bases. CDR3 residues: CASRITADTQYF. For the CDR3, the DNA is TGTGCCAGCAGGATAACAGCAGATACGCAGTATTTT.

In nucleotides, the CDR3 is TGTGCCAGCAGCCCCGCCGCTGGAAACACCATATATTTT. This codes for CASSPAAGNTIYF. The chain combines TRBV3-1 with TRBJ1-3; D gene unclear. V shed 4 bases and J shed 2 bases, with 6 bases lying between them. The CDR3 covers 13 residues. CDR1 is LGHDT, CDR2 YNNKEL, per germline (reference sequence).

This chain connects TRBV7-9 to TRBJ2-1, with TRBD1 matching over 11 bases. The CDR3 has 17 residues. Trimming took 5 bases from V and 6 from J; bases not matched to a gene: 12. Germline values: CDR1 SEHNR, CDR2 FQNEAQ (reference sequence). CDR3: CASSIGQGASKTNEQFF. The CDR3 DNA sequence: TGTGCCAGCAGCATCGGACAGGGGGCCTCAAAAACCAATGAGCAGTTCTTC.

V and J are TRBV9 and TRBJ2-3, with D unclear. CDR1 is SGDLS, CDR2 YYNGEE, per germline. V was shortened by 0 bases and J by 1 base, with 12 bases between the two germline ends. This CDR3 has 16 residues. The CDR3 loop is CASSVAGKGGTDTQYF. Here the CDR3 DNA reads TGTGCCAGCAGCGTAGCTGGGAAGGGTGGCACAGATACGCAGTATTTT.

The V and J genes are TRBV20-1 and TRBJ2-1, with 10 positions matching TRBD2. Germline V CDR1 and CDR2: DFQATT, SNEGSKA (reference sequence). The CDR3 has 13 amino acids. V was clipped by 4 bases and J by 7 bases; unmatched bases: 4. DNA for the CDR3: TGCAGTGCTACTAGCGGGAGCGAAAATGAGCAGTTCTTC. Protein sequence: CSATSGSENEQFF.

This clonotype occurred a few times. This chain connects TRBV5-6 to TRBJ2-5; 8 bases are shared with TRBD2. This CDR3 contains 13 residues. The J segment lost 5 bases and the V segment lost 4 bases, leaving 4 bases of the junction unmatched. The V gene's germline CDR1 is SGHDT and CDR2 YYEEEE. The CDR3 nucleotides are TGTGCCAGCAGCATCGGGGGGGGCGAGACCCAGTACTTC. Translated: CASSIGGGETQYF.

The rearrangement uses TRBV30 and TRBJ2-7; D call uncertain. V shed 0 bases and J shed 6 bases, with 9 bases lying between them. CDR3 length: 12 residues. Germline V gene sequence: CDR1 GTSNPN, CDR2 SVGIG (reference sequence). CDR3 protein: CAWSVQGPEQYF. The DNA of the CDR3 is TGTGCCTGGAGTGTACAAGGGCCCGAGCAGTACTTC.

Points on this clonotype: A junction end diverges from the germline sequence, so it may reflect a read error. The chain recombines TRBV12-3 or TRBV12-4 with TRBJ2-2; 8 bases fit TRBD1. This CDR3 is built from 15 residues. The CDR3 bases are TGTGTCAGCAGTCCCGACAGGGGAAGGACCGGGGAGCTGTTTTTT. Translating it yields CVSSPDRGRTGELFF.

This clonotype appeared many times. This chain connects TRBV7-2 to TRBJ2-1, with TRBD1 as a possible D gene (6 bases). Germline values: CDR1 SGHTA, CDR2 FQGNSA. V was trimmed by 1 base and J by 2 bases, leaving 9 bases between them. CDR3 length: 15 residues. The DNA of the CDR3 is TGTGCCAGCAGCTTAGGGGGACATCCCTACAATGAGCAGTTCTTC. Translated: CASSLGGHPYNEQFF.

The table lists this clonotype with a few counts. This chain links TRBV7-9 with TRBJ2-1; D perhaps matches TRBD2 (5 bases). The V and J ends lost 6 bases and 6 bases respectively, with 6 bases between them. The CDR3 extends over 11 amino acids. CDR1 SEHNR and CDR2 FQNEAQ come from the germline V gene (reference sequence). The DNA of the CDR3 is TGTGCCAGCAGACTAGTCAATGAGCAGTTCTTC. This codes for CASRLVNEQFF. The complete variable domain, with remaining parts taken from reference TRBV7-9 and TRBJ2-1, reads DTGVSQNPRHKITKRGQNVTFRCDPISEHNRLYWYRQTLGQGPEFLTYFQNEAQLEKSRLLSDRFSAERPKGSFSTLEIQRTEQGDSAMYLCASRLVNEQFFGPGTRLTVL.

The chain uses TRBV20-1 and TRBJ2-3; TRBD2 matches 13 bases. V lost 0 bases to trimming and J lost 4 bases; unmatched junction nucleotides: 7. The CDR3 has 17 amino acids. The germline V gene encodes CDR1 DFQATT and CDR2 SNEGSKA (reference sequence). The CDR3 loop reads CSARDPGLAGAADTQYF. CDR3 nucleotides: TGCAGTGCTAGAGATCCCGGACTAGCGGGAGCCGCAGATACGCAGTATTTT.

This chain uses TRBV7-2 with TRBJ2-7; D may be TRBD2 (6 bases). The ends were cut back, 5 bases at V and 2 bases at J, with 19 bases in the middle. Germline values: CDR1 SGHTA, CDR2 FQGNSA. The CDR3 contains 16 residues. The CDR3 sequence: CASSPRGRESTYEQYF. The CDR3 nucleotides are TGTGCCAGCAGCCCCCGGGGACGGGAGAGCACCTACGAGCAGTACTTC. The whole variable domain, remainder taken from reference TRBV7-2 and TRBJ2-7, is GAGVSQSPSNKVTEKGKDVELRCDPISGHTALYWYRQSLGQGLEFLIYFQGNSAPDKSGLPSDRFSAERTGGSVSTLTIQRTQQEDSAVYLCASSPRGRESTYEQYFGPGTRLTVT.

This clonotype showed up many times. The chain carries TRBV11-3 and TRBJ2-5; no definite D call. Germline CDR1 reads SGHNT; CDR2 reads YENEEA. CDR3 length: 14 residues. The V and J ends lost 2 bases and 4 bases respectively, with 11 bases between them. DNA for the CDR3: TGTGCCAGCAGCTTAATTGGAATCAGAGAGACCCAGTACTTC. Its protein product is CASSLIGIRETQYF.

The chain combines TRBV24-1 with TRBJ2-7; D tentatively reads TRBD1 or TRBD2 (5 bases each). With 4 bases removed from V and 4 bases from J, the gap between germline ends came to 16 bases. Germline values: CDR1 KGHDR, CDR2 SFDVKD. The CDR3 runs 15 residues. Here the CDR3 reads CATSEPREGSYEQYF. The CDR3 DNA sequence: TGTGCCACCAGTGAACCCCGAGAGGGGTCGTACGAGCAGTACTTC.

This chain connects TRBV28 to TRBJ2-7, with 8 bases fitting TRBD1. The V gene end was trimmed by 6 bases and the J gene end by 6 bases; junction bases not matched to a gene: 13. The CDR3 contains 15 residues. Germline CDR1 and CDR2: MDHEN and SYDVKM. The chain's CDR3 is CASSWSRQGPAEQYF. CDR3 sequence (DNA): TGTGCCAGCAGCTGGTCCCGACAGGGGCCCGCCGAGCAGTACTTC.

The chain has TRBV2 and TRBJ2-3, with unresolved D. Trimming cost V 8 bases and J 6 bases, with 9 bases left between them. Germline V lookup: CDR1 SNHLY, CDR2 FYNNEI. CDR3 length equals 11 residues. CDR3 sequence reads: CASARSDTQYF. The CDR3 DNA reads as TGTGCCAGCGCCAGGTCCGATACGCAGTATTTT.

This clonotype was seen a few times. The chain couples TRBV7-2 to TRBJ1-1, with no clear D. This CDR3 comprises 14 residues. Trimming took 1 base from V and 6 from J, leaving 12 bases between them. Germline lookup yields CDR1 SGHTA and CDR2 FQGNSA. This chain's CDR3 is CASSLVGSGSEAFF. The CDR3 nucleotides read TGTGCCAGCAGCTTAGTCGGCAGCGGGTCTGAAGCTTTCTTT.